This is a list of T cell receptor beta chains from one sample in a study of blood T cells in healthy people across ages. One entry per CDR3 protein, called by TCRdb with MiXCR from the 5' RACE reads. This table has hundreds of thousands of distinct CDR3 sequences, 35% to 50% appearing once. The sample comprised blood. These receptors were collected from an elderly man in good health. CDR3s leave out the opening cysteine and the closing phenylalanine or tryptophan. Each record gives: V gene, D gene, J gene, CDR3 protein. The D gene is left open where the match is weak.

TRBV30	TRBD2	TRBJ2-3	AWSPGLAGFMEADTQY
TRBV7-9	TRBD2	TRBJ2-1	ASMTSAAGYNEQF
TRBV7-9	TRBD2	TRBJ2-3	ASSPGTSGASGLDTQY
TRBV4-3	-	TRBJ1-2	ASSQVGTDPYGYT
TRBV6-5	-	TRBJ2-5	ASWRGWQETQY
TRBV29-1	TRBD2	TRBJ2-1	SAGKRAGGRPWSNQQF
TRBV12-3/TRBV12-4	-	TRBJ2-1	ASSLTGLYNEQF
TRBV7-8	-	TRBJ2-3	GTKEGSITDTQY
TRBV24-1	TRBD2	TRBJ2-5	ATSDPGLARNEQY
TRBV14	TRBD2	TRBJ2-1	ASSHPRLAGGPQLLNVQF
TRBV4-1	TRBD2	TRBJ2-3	ASSQAAGRDTQY
TRBV20-1	TRBD2	TRBJ2-7	SARGPGLATYEQY
TRBV20-1	TRBD1	-	SALGQGEYEQY
TRBV4-2	TRBD2	TRBJ2-7	ASSQAYRGRAAGAPYEQY
TRBV7-2	-	TRBJ2-2	ASSYWGRELF
TRBV7-9	-	TRBJ2-1	ASSFLEHEQF
TRBV7-9	TRBD1	TRBJ2-7	ASSLRGRGYTYEQY
TRBV5-1	TRBD2	-	ASSTGTSGSEQY
TRBV5-4	TRBD1	TRBJ2-2	ASSLGMRGQGSGELF
TRBV7-9	TRBD2	TRBJ2-3	ASSLEARHGGVGSDTQY
TRBV12-3/TRBV12-4	-	TRBJ2-7	ASRATESYEQY
TRBV2	TRBD1	TRBJ2-3	ASRDFKQTGQVFTDTQY
TRBV3-1	-	-	ASSPSGTTTQTQY
TRBV4-2	-	TRBJ1-5	ASSPTAVRGNQPQH
TRBV7-2	TRBD1	TRBJ1-2	ASSGQGAGGYT
TRBV6-6	TRBD1	TRBJ2-3	ATNRGPDTQY
TRBV20-1	TRBD2	TRBJ2-1	SAAPVDGGRSLSYNEQF
TRBV27	-	TRBJ1-2	ASRTVAYGYT
TRBV6-4	TRBD2	TRBJ2-1	ASSADGGVGNEQF
TRBV20-1	TRBD2	TRBJ2-5	SARLAGDTTQETQY
TRBV6-2/TRBV6-3	-	TRBJ2-1	ASTTGGLPQF
TRBV12-3/TRBV12-4	-	TRBJ2-5	ASSAPNQGQETQY
TRBV7-2	TRBD2	TRBJ2-3	ASSNSGVNTDTQY
TRBV12-3/TRBV12-4	-	TRBJ2-5	ASSPRGETQY
TRBV25-1	-	TRBJ2-7	ASSGSSVPTYEQY
TRBV20-1	-	-	SAREGAHGLGTQY
TRBV12-3/TRBV12-4	TRBD1	TRBJ2-7	ASSSRDRAYSYEQY
TRBV10-3	TRBD1	TRBJ2-7	AISESGAGQGFGYEQY
TRBV7-2	-	TRBJ1-4	ASSPIADVEKLF
TRBV5-1	-	TRBJ2-2	ASSENGWSGELF
TRBV11-2	-	TRBJ2-3	ASSLVIGSSTDTQY
TRBV7-2	-	TRBJ2-5	ASSPLGAQY
TRBV21-1	-	TRBJ1-2	ASSTYDFLPNYGYT
TRBV5-1	TRBD2	TRBJ2-5	ASGLAGGEETQY
TRBV3-1	-	TRBJ2-5	ASSQEGGGTQETQY
TRBV24-1	-	TRBJ2-3	ATSNLGGGTGTQY
TRBV5-1	-	TRBJ1-1	ASSFGANTEAF
TRBV5-6	-	TRBJ2-5	ASSLHQVETQY